The 18 T cell receptor beta chains listed next were all sequenced from one sample in a study of CD8 T cells in ankylosing spondylitis. TCRdb redid the calling of the 5' RACE reads with MiXCR, one entry per CDR3 protein. This table holds approximately 200,000 distinct CDR3 sequences, 13% found once. Sequencing was carried out using blood, either unsorted or a sorted T cell fraction (not recorded which). The receptor set was obtained from a male donor with ankylosing spondylitis or in good health (not recorded which).

The rearrangement links TRBV29-1 to TRBJ2-5; D call uncertain. Trimming removed 7 bases from V and 10 bases from J, with 19 bases in between. Looked up from germline, CDR1 is SQVTM and CDR2 is ANQGSEA. This CDR3 has 12 residues. In DNA, the CDR3 is TGCAGCGCACCCTACGGTAGGGTGGACCAGTACTTC. It codes for CSAPYGRVDQYF.

A few counts support this clonotype. V is TRBV29-1 and J is TRBJ1-6, with TRBD1 as a possible D gene (6 bases). Germline-derived CDR1 and CDR2 are SQVTM and ANQGSEA. The CDR3 totals 18 residues. V lost 1 base, J lost 10 bases, and 26 bases lay in between. The DNA for the CDR3 is TGCAGCGTTGAAGCCTCCTTGGGGGTCGGACAGTCGGGGTCACCCCTCCACTTT. Translating gives CSVEASLGVGQSGSPLHF.

This clonotype was observed a handful of times. This chain links TRBV27 with TRBJ2-7, with 8 bases fitting TRBD1. CDR3 length: 15 residues. The V and J ends lost 5 bases and 7 bases, in that order; junction bases with no gene match: 13. Germline lookup yields CDR1 MNHEY and CDR2 SMNVEV (reference sequence). CDR3 region: CASSTMTGVPLEQYF. The CDR3 DNA sequence: TGTGCCAGCAGTACCATGACAGGGGTACCCCTGGAGCAGTACTTC.

There are many counts of this clonotype. The V gene is TRBV4-2, the J gene TRBJ2-1, with 10 positions matching TRBD2. Per the germline V gene, CDR1 is LGHNA and CDR2 is YNFKEQ. The J segment lost 7 bases and the V segment lost 3 bases, leaving 12 bases of the junction unmatched. The length of the CDR3 is 17 residues. The CDR3 is CASSQATSAGGMNEQFF. The CDR3, as DNA: TGTGCCAGCAGCCAGGCTACTTCAGCGGGAGGGATGAATGAGCAGTTCTTC.

This clonotype was counted at least ten times. J is TRBJ1-1 and V is TRBV5-1, with TRBD1 matching over 10 bases. Germline CDR1 is SGHRS and CDR2 is YFSETQ. Trimming removed 3 bases from V and 7 bases from J; junction bases left unmatched: 9. The CDR3 length is 15 residues. The chain's CDR3 is CASSWTGTGVVEAFF. CDR3 DNA sequence: TGCGCCAGCAGCTGGACCGGGACAGGGGTCGTTGAAGCTTTCTTT.

In its sample, this clonotype was seen many times. This rearrangement joins TRBV7-8 to TRBJ2-7; 10 positions match TRBD1. The length of the CDR3 is 15 residues. V lost 1 base and J lost 5; bases outside the gene matches: 5. CDR1 SGHVS and CDR2 FQNEAQ come from the germline V gene. The CDR3, as DNA: TGTGCCAGCAGCTTAGGGGGACAGGGGATCGACGAGCAGTACTTC. Protein: CASSLGGQGIDEQYF. The whole variable domain, filled in from reference TRBV7-8 and TRBJ2-7, reads GAGVSQSPRYKVAKRGQDVALRCDPISGHVSLFWYQQALGQGPEFLTYFQNEAQLDKSGLPSDRFFAERPEGSVSTLKIQRTQQEDSAVYLCASSLGGQGIDEQYFGPGTRLTVT.

This clonotype was recorded a few times. The rearrangement links TRBV24-1 to TRBJ2-3; D could derive from TRBD1 or TRBD2 (5 bases each). CDR1 KGHDR and CDR2 SFDVKD come from the germline V gene. The CDR3 sequence is 13 residues long. With 5 bases removed from V and 6 bases from J, the gap between germline ends came to 11 bases. This CDR3 is CATSAGWEDTQYF. CDR3 sequence (DNA): TGTGCCACCAGTGCAGGGTGGGAGGATACGCAGTATTTT.

This clonotype was counted ten times or more. The chain employs TRBV5-1 and TRBJ1-1, with D perhaps matching TRBD1 (5 bases). The CDR3 is made up of 16 amino acids. Germline CDR1 reads SGHRS; CDR2 reads YFSETQ. V gave up 0 bases and J gave up 4 bases, with 16 bases separating them. This CDR3 is CASSLEVTSGGTEAFF. In nucleotides, the CDR3 is TGCGCCAGCAGCTTGGAGGTCACCTCCGGGGGCACTGAAGCTTTCTTT.

The chain links TRBV15 to TRBJ2-1, with a weak D call TRBD2 (6 bases). Germline loops: CDR1 LNHNV, CDR2 YYDKDF (reference sequence). Trimming pared 7 bases from V and 7 bases from J, leaving 11 bases between. CDR3 size: 12 residues. The CDR3 sequence is CATTGVGNEQFF. The CDR3 DNA follows: TGTGCCACCACGGGGGTGGGTAATGAGCAGTTCTTC.

The chain combines TRBV7-9 with TRBJ2-7; 8 bases are a match to TRBD2. The CDR3 extends over 14 amino acids. The junction had 7 bases not matched to a gene; V was cut back by 7 bases and J by 2 bases. Germline-derived CDR1 and CDR2 are SEHNR and FQNEAQ (reference sequence). CDR3 nucleotides: TGTGCCAGCATTCCACCGGGGGGGCCCTACGAGCAGTACTTC. Its translation is CASIPPGGPYEQYF.

Only a few counts were recorded for this clonotype. The J gene is TRBJ2-1, the V gene TRBV20-1; 10 bases are a match to TRBD2. This CDR3 contains 15 residues. CDR1 and CDR2 (germline): DFQATT, SNEGSKA (reference sequence). V dropped 5 bases and J dropped 0; count of bases not matched to a gene: 4. In nucleotides, the CDR3 is TGCAGTGCTGGGTCTAGCGGGGGCTCCTACAATGAGCAGTTCTTC. Its protein is CSAGSSGGSYNEQFF.

The V gene is TRBV6-1, the J gene TRBJ1-2, with D uncertain. Germline CDR1 and CDR2: MNHNS and SASEGT. Trimming shortened V by 1 base and J by 1 base, and 10 bases separated the two germline ends. The CDR3 runs 15 residues. Here the CDR3 DNA reads TGTGCCAGCAGTGAAGTTCGCAGATTTAACTATGGCTACACCTTC. It is translated as CASSEVRRFNYGYTF.

The chain links TRBV29-1 to TRBJ2-6, with D tentatively TRBD2 (5 bases). V shed 5 bases and J shed 0 bases, with 14 bases lying between them. The germline CDR1 and CDR2 sequences are SQVTM and ANQGSEA. The CDR3 length is 16 residues. CDR3 in amino acids: CSVTCEGPSGANVLTF. DNA of the CDR3: TGCAGCGTTACCTGCGAGGGCCCCTCTGGGGCCAACGTCCTGACTTTC.

V is TRBV29-1 and J is TRBJ1-2, with TRBD1 as a possible D gene (6 bases). Trimming stripped 3 bases from V and 5 bases from J, with 16 bases between. This CDR3 has 14 amino acids. Germline CDR1 and CDR2: SQVTM and ANQGSEA. Written as DNA, the CDR3 is TGCAGCGTTGAGGGAAGCAGGGGAGGATATGGCTACACCTTC. Protein product: CSVEGSRGGYGYTF.

V gene TRBV5-1 combines with J gene TRBJ2-3; TRBD2 is a possible D gene (5 bases). Trimming pared 4 bases from V and 4 bases from J, leaving 13 bases between. The CDR3 sequence is 14 residues long. Germline values: CDR1 SGHRS, CDR2 YFSETQ. CDR3 loop: CASSPLGSPDTQYF. The CDR3 DNA reads TGCGCCAGCAGCCCCCTTGGGAGCCCAGATACGCAGTATTTT.

This clonotype appeared many times. The CDR3 DNA reads as TGTGCCAGCAGCGCGGGAAGCTCCTACAATGAGCAGTTCTTC. Its protein is CASSAGSSYNEQFF. The V and J genes are TRBV12-3 or TRBV12-4 and TRBJ2-1; D perhaps matches TRBD2 (6 bases). Trimming took 6 bases from V and 0 from J, leaving 9 bases between them. The CDR3 has 14 amino acids.

The chain combines TRBV7-8 with TRBJ2-7; TRBD2 aligns across 11 bases. The CDR3 spans 15 residues. Germline V gene sequence: CDR1 SGHVS, CDR2 FQNEAQ. V was pared by 2 bases and J by 3 bases, with 3 bases of the junction left unmatched. The CDR3 region is CASSLQGLAVYEQYF. In DNA form, the CDR3 reads TGTGCCAGCAGCTTACAGGGACTAGCGGTCTACGAGCAGTACTTC.

A few counts support this clonotype. The chain joins TRBV21-1 to TRBJ1-5; the table's D call, TRBD1, has no DNA check behind it. TRBV21-1 is labeled a pseudogene. The CDR3 runs 16 residues. CDR3 bases: TGTGCCAGCAGCACCCACCCTAGGACAGGTCTTCAGCCCCAGCATTTT. It is translated as CASSTHPRTGLQPQHF.